This T cell receptor beta chain was recorded in a study of shared clonotypes between healthy human individuals. Study results and limitations: Generally, naive subsets came out with larger estimated richness than memory subsets.

With 2 bases removed from V and 3 bases from J, the gap between germline ends came to 8 bases. Per the germline V gene, CDR1 is SGHRS and CDR2 is YFSETQ. The length of the CDR3 is 13 residues. Measured with immunoSEQ multiplex PCR; TCRdb has only the in-frame clones, and not every one. The table records around 2,000,000 clones, approximately 95% of them present only once. Only a few counts were recorded for this clone. Its target is unknown. The TCR comes from a man in his late teens or twenties in good health. The sequencing sample was made of naive CD4+ T cells sorted from blood. Subset specified: CD45RA+ positively selected. The V and J genes are TRBV5-1 and TRBJ2-5; the D is unclear. The CDR3 loop is CASSFAAEETQYF. DNA of the CDR3: TGCGCCAGCAGCTTCGCGGCCGAAGAGACCCAGTACTTC.